This T cell receptor beta chain was identified in a study of T cells in Graves' hyperthyroidism and ophthalmopathy. What was amplified from RNA transcripts were TCR beta CDR3 regions. RT-PCR in the first round (using the HTBI primer set) targeted the TCR CDR3. In TCRdb, the multiplex PCR reads were re-called with MiXCR into one record per CDR3 protein. The table has 530,000 or so distinct CDR3 sequences, roughly a quarter seen once; the top ten hold about 10%. This CDR3 has 14 amino acids. The germline V gene encodes CDR1 MNHEY and CDR2 SMNVEV (reference sequence). The V end lost 0 bases, the J end lost 4 bases, and 9 bases lay between the germline ends.

The clonotype comes from a woman in her twenties or thirties with Graves' ophthalmopathy. The specimen was blood. The genes are TRBV27 and TRBJ1-2; D is uncertain. CDR3 protein: CASSLSLESYGYTF. In nucleotides, the CDR3 is TGTGCCAGCAGTTTATCCCTCGAGAGCTATGGCTACACCTTC.